The next 27 T cell receptor beta chains were all read from a single sample in a study of cytomegalovirus exposure and HLA in healthy donors. It was with 60 Vbeta and 13 Jbeta primers that the PCR ran. Assay: immunoSEQ multiplex PCR; the TCRdb copy retains only in-frame clones and omits some. The table shows under 150,000 clones, with about 80% occurring only once. The specimen sequenced was PBMCs. These TCRs come from a woman aged 40-49 years in good health and CMV-seronegative.

The chain couples TRBV5-5 to TRBJ1-2, with D possibly TRBD1 on 5 matching bases. V gave up 4 bases and J gave up 2 bases, with 9 bases separating them. Per the germline V gene, CDR1 is SGHKS and CDR2 is YYEKEE (reference sequence). This CDR3 is 13 amino acids long. The CDR3 DNA is TGTGCCAGCAGCGGAGGGGAAAACTATGGCTACACCTTC. This encodes CASSGGENYGYTF.

This chain links TRBV11-2 with TRBJ1-5; D is possibly TRBD1 (6 bases). This CDR3 has 16 amino acids. The germline CDR1 and CDR2 sequences are SGHAT and FQNNGV. Trimming removed 1 base at V and 6 bases at J, with 16 bases between. CDR3 nucleotides: TGTGCCAGCAGCTTAGTGCAGGGGAAGGATAGTCAGCCCCAGCATTTT. This translates into CASSLVQGKDSQPQHF.

The rearrangement uses TRBV2 and TRBJ2-7, with TRBD2 matching over 7 bases. CDR3 size: 14 residues. V gave up 10 bases and J gave up 2 bases; unmatched junction bases: 11. The germline gives CDR1 SNHLY, CDR2 FYNNEI. CDR3 sequence reads: CAIPLAGEAYEQYF. In nucleotides, the CDR3 is TGTGCCATTCCGTTGGCGGGAGAGGCCTACGAGCAGTACTTC. Full variable domain (outside the CDR3, taken from reference TRBV2 and TRBJ2-7): EPEVTQTPSHQVTQMGQEVILRCVPISNHLYFYWYRQILGQKVEFLVSFYNNEISEKSEIFDDQFSVERPDGSNFTLKIRSTKLEDSAMYFCAIPLAGEAYEQYFGPGTRLTVT.

V usage is TRBV5-1 and J usage is TRBJ1-2, with 8 bases matching TRBD1. With 5 bases clipped from V and 5 bases from J, the junction kept 5 bases outside the gene matches. The germline V gene encodes CDR1 SGHRS and CDR2 YFSETQ. The CDR3 extends over 13 amino acids. CDR3 amino acids: CASRDREAYGYTF. The CDR3 DNA follows: TGCGCCAGCAGGGACAGGGAGGCATATGGCTACACCTTC.

In its sample, this clone was seen a few times. The gene calls are TRBV11-1 and TRBJ2-4; 8 nucleotides align to TRBD1. This CDR3 region has 13 residues. Looked up from germline, CDR1 is SGHAT and CDR2 is FQDESV (reference sequence). Unmatched junction bases numbered 0, after V lost 3 bases and J lost 5 bases. The CDR3 region has the DNA TGTGCCAGCAGCTTGACAGGGGAAAACATTCAGTACTTC. Translation gives CASSLTGENIQYF.

This clone appeared a few times. This sequence joins TRBV6-1 and TRBJ2-2; TRBD2 matches at 9 bases. The CDR3 has 15 amino acids. Per germline, CDR1 MNHNS and CDR2 SASEGT. Trimming at V came to 3 bases and at J to 5 bases, leaving 4 bases not matched to a gene. CDR3 region: CASSEVAGETGELFF. CDR3 nucleotides: TGTGCCAGCAGTGAGGTAGCGGGAGAAACCGGGGAGCTGTTTTTT.

The V gene is TRBV7-6, the J gene TRBJ1-6; no clear D gene. V was clipped by 3 bases and J by 10 bases, with 10 bases between them. Germline V gene lookup returns CDR1 SGHVS and CDR2 FNYEAQ. The CDR3 spans 13 residues. The CDR3 spells CASSFDQVSPLHF. CDR3 nucleotides: TGTGCCAGCAGCTTTGACCAGGTCTCACCCCTCCACTTT.

This clone was observed at least ten times. The chain couples TRBV4-2 to TRBJ2-1, with D possibly matching TRBD2 (6 bases). Trimming shortened V by 0 bases and J by 2 bases, and 14 bases separated the two germline ends. Germline CDR1 is LGHNA and CDR2 is YNFKEQ. The CDR3 sequence is 17 residues long. The CDR3 nucleotides are TGTGCCAGCAGCCAAGATCGGGCGGGGAGCCCCTACAATGAGCAGTTCTTC. This sequence encodes CASSQDRAGSPYNEQFF.

This chain joins TRBV5-1 and TRBJ2-1; 14 bases align to TRBD2. Unmatched junction bases numbered 1, after V lost 7 bases and J lost 1 base. This CDR3 has 15 amino acids. Germline V gives CDR1 SGHRS, CDR2 YFSETQ. The CDR3 region is CASGTSGGSYNEQFF. CDR3 DNA sequence: TGCGCCAGCGGGACTAGCGGGGGATCCTACAATGAGCAGTTCTTC.

The chain uses TRBV6-6 and TRBJ1-4; 7 nucleotides line up with TRBD1. CDR1 and CDR2 from the germline V gene are MNHNY and SVGAGI (reference sequence). With 6 bases clipped from V and 9 bases from J, the junction kept 7 bases outside the gene matches. The CDR3 length is 13 residues. The CDR3 DNA follows: TGTGCCAGCAGCCCAGGAGGGGGCCAAAAACTGTTTTTT. This translates into CASSPGGGQKLFF.

The table lists this clone with a count of one. The rearrangement uses TRBV5-1 and TRBJ2-1; TRBD2 matches at 13 bases. The CDR3 consists of 15 residues. V lost 4 bases, J lost 6 bases, and 4 bases stayed unmatched. Germline CDR1 SGHRS, CDR2 YFSETQ. CDR3 region: CASSRTSGGFNEQFF. The CDR3 DNA reads TGCGCCAGCAGCCGGACTAGCGGGGGTTTCAATGAGCAGTTCTTC.

The rearrangement links TRBV5-1 to TRBJ2-5; no definite D call. The germline gives CDR1 SGHRS, CDR2 YFSETQ. This CDR3 comprises 12 residues. V was trimmed by 0 bases and J by 5 bases, leaving 5 bases between them. CDR3 sequence reads: CASSLALETQYF. CDR3 nucleotide sequence: TGCGCCAGCAGCTTGGCCTTGGAGACCCAGTACTTC.

This chain connects TRBV4-2 to TRBJ2-5; 10 positions agree with TRBD2. V gave up 0 bases and J gave up 4 bases; unmatched junction bases: 5. Germline V gene lookup returns CDR1 LGHNA and CDR2 YNFKEQ. The CDR3 is 16 residues long. CDR3 nucleotide sequence: TGTGCCAGCAGCCAAGAACAGCGGGGGGGCCGAGAGACCCAGTACTTC. Its protein is CASSQEQRGGRETQYF.

V is TRBV4-2 and J is TRBJ2-7; maybe TRBD2 (7 bases). CDR1 and CDR2 from the germline V gene are LGHNA and YNFKEQ. Trimming took off 2 bases at V and 1 base at J, with 15 bases between the two ends. The CDR3 covers 16 residues. CDR3 amino acids: CASSQTGGGPSYEQYF. Written as DNA, the CDR3 is TGTGCCAGCAGCCAAACTGGCGGGGGCCCTTCCTACGAGCAGTACTTC.

Many counts were recorded for this clone. The chain recombines TRBV4-3 with TRBJ1-4; tentatively, D is TRBD1 (6 bases). Germline assignment: CDR1 LGHNA and CDR2 YSLEER. The V gene lost 0 bases and the J gene lost 1 base, with 9 bases spanning the gap. The CDR3 covers 16 residues. CDR3: CASSQDKGGTNEKLFF. The CDR3 region has the DNA TGCGCCAGCAGCCAAGATAAAGGGGGAACTAATGAAAAACTGTTTTTT.

This clone was picked up one time. The chain has TRBV27 and TRBJ1-6; D is possibly TRBD1 (6 bases). Per germline, CDR1 MNHEY and CDR2 SMNVEV (reference sequence). This CDR3 has 14 amino acids. With 4 bases removed from V and 8 bases from J, the gap between germline ends came to 12 bases. The CDR3 DNA is TGTGCCAGCAGTTACAGCTACAGGGATTCACCCCTCCACTTT. Amino acid sequence: CASSYSYRDSPLHF.

The count of this clone is one. CDR3 in amino acids: CASSYSSGSSSPLHF. The CDR3 DNA reads TGTGCCAGCAGTTACTCCTCCGGGAGCTCTTCACCCCTCCACTTT. The chain links TRBV6-5 to TRBJ1-6, with unresolved D. V was clipped by 0 bases and J by 9 bases, with 12 bases between them. The CDR3 is 15 amino acids. Germline V gene lookup returns CDR1 MNHEY and CDR2 SVGAGI.

The chain links TRBV6-6 to TRBJ1-6; D uncertain. CDR3 size: 12 residues. V was cut by 6 bases and J by 8 bases, with 8 bases left in between. From germline, CDR1 is MNHNY and CDR2 SVGAGI (reference sequence). CDR3 in amino acids: CASRSTDSPLHF. DNA for the CDR3: TGTGCCAGCAGGTCTACAGATTCACCCCTCCACTTT.

J is TRBJ2-3 and V is TRBV10-3; TRBD2 agrees at 8 bases. V shed 10 bases and J 5 bases; nucleotides not matched to a gene: 11. The CDR3 is made up of 14 amino acids. Germline loops: CDR1 ENHRY, CDR2 SYGVKD. In DNA form, the CDR3 reads TGTGCCACTGATAGCGGGAACACGGAAGATACGCAGTATTTT. Its protein product is CATDSGNTEDTQYF.

J is TRBJ2-7 and V is TRBV11-2; 7 nucleotides agree with TRBD1. Trimming cost V 1 base and J 1 base; bases outside gene matches: 13. Germline-derived CDR1 and CDR2 are SGHAT and FQNNGV. This CDR3 is built from 18 residues. CDR3 sequence reads: CASSLVATLPGQSYEQYF. The CDR3 DNA sequence: TGTGCCAGCAGCTTAGTTGCAACCTTGCCGGGACAGTCCTACGAGCAGTACTTC.

The genes are TRBV1 and TRBJ2-3; whether TRBD2, the table's D call, matches the DNA was not checked. TRBV1 is deemed a pseudogene. The CDR3 contains 15 residues. The CDR3 bases are TGCACCAGCAGCCAAGACCCTCCCCCCACAGATACGCAGTATTTT. Residues: CTSSQDPPPTDTQYF.

The rearrangement joins TRBV7-2 to TRBJ2-7; 8 bases line up with TRBD1. Losses at the gene ends were 1 base for V and 3 bases for J; bases not matched to a gene: 2. CDR3 length: 14 amino acids. Germline V gene data show CDR1 as SGHTA and CDR2 as FQGNSA. CDR3 bases: TGTGCCAGCAGCTTAGGGGGACAGGACTACGAGCAGTACTTC. Protein product: CASSLGGQDYEQYF.

The V gene is TRBV11-3, the J gene TRBJ2-1; TRBD2 agrees at 9 bases. The J segment lost 6 bases and the V segment lost 1 base, leaving 4 bases of the junction unmatched. Looked up from germline, CDR1 is SGHNT and CDR2 is YENEEA. The CDR3 is 15 residues long. The CDR3 is CASSLGAGGFNEQFF. CDR3 in DNA: TGTGCCAGCAGCTTAGGAGCGGGAGGTTTCAATGAGCAGTTCTTC.

This clone appeared a single time. This rearrangement joins TRBV7-3 to TRBJ2-1; 10 nucleotides match TRBD2. The CDR3 runs to 16 residues. The germline V gene encodes CDR1 SGHTA and CDR2 FQGTGA. With 5 bases clipped from V and 2 bases from J, the junction kept 6 bases outside the gene matches. The CDR3 sequence: CASSTVAGGTYNEQFF. DNA for the CDR3: TGTGCCAGCAGCACAGTAGCGGGGGGAACCTACAATGAGCAGTTCTTC.

The chain couples TRBV15 to TRBJ2-3; tentatively, D is TRBD2 (7 bases). Trimming took 0 bases from V and 4 from J, leaving 23 bases between them. Germline lookup yields CDR1 LNHNV and CDR2 YYDKDF (reference sequence). This CDR3 is 19 amino acids long. The CDR3 nucleotides are TGTGCCACCAGCAGAGAAAAGGAGGCGTGGCGGGGGCGGTCAGATACGCAGTATTTT. This sequence encodes CATSREKEAWRGRSDTQYF. The full variable domain, in which reference TRBV15 and TRBJ2-3 provide the parts outside the CDR3, is DAMVIQNPRYQVTQFGKPVTLSCSQTLNHNVMYWYQQKSSQAPKLLFHYYDKDFNNEADTPDNFQSRRPNTSFCFLDIRSPGLGDTAMYLCATSREKEAWRGRSDTQYFGPGTRLTVL.

V and J are TRBV7-9 and TRBJ1-1; D not certain. Germline CDR1 reads SEHNR; CDR2 reads FQNEAQ (reference sequence). The V end lost 5 bases, the J end lost 1 base, and 11 bases lay between the germline ends. This CDR3 spans 14 amino acids. The DNA for the CDR3 is TGTGCCAGCAGCGTTTTGTCAGAGAACACTGAAGCTTTCTTT. This sequence encodes CASSVLSENTEAFF.

This clone was picked up a small number of times. The rearrangement uses TRBV6-5 and TRBJ2-7; 11 nucleotides agree with TRBD1. The germline gives CDR1 MNHEY, CDR2 SVGAGI. V gave up 7 bases and J gave up 4 bases; unmatched junction bases: 9. The CDR3 consists of 15 residues. The CDR3 coding sequence is TGTGCCAGCAACCGAGGGACAGGGGGTGCGTACGAGCAGTACTTC. Translation gives CASNRGTGGAYEQYF.